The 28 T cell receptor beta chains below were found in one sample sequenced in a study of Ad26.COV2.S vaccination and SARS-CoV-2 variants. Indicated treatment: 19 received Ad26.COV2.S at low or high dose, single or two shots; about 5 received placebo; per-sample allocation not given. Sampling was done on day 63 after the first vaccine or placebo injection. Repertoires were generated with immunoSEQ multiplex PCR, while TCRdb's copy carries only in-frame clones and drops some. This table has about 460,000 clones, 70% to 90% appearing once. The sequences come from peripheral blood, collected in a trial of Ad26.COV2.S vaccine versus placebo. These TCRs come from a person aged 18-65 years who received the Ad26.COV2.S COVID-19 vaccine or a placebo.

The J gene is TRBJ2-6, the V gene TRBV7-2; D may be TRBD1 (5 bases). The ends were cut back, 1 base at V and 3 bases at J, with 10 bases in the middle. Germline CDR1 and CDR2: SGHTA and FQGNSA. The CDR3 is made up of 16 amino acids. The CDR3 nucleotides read TGTGCCAGCAGCTTAGGTCGCAGGGTTGGGGCCAACGTCCTGACTTTC. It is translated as CASSLGRRVGANVLTF.

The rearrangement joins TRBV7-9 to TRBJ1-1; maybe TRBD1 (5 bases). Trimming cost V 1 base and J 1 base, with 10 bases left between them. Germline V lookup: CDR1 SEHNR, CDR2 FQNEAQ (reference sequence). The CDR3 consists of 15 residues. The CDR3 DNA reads TGTGCCAGCAGCTTAGGGTCAGGGTGGAACACTGAAGCTTTCTTT. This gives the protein CASSLGSGWNTEAFF.

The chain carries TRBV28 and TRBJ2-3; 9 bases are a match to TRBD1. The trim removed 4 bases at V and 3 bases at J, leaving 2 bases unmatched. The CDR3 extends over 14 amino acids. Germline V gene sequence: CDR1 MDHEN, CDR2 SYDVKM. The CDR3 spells CASSSTGGTDTQYF. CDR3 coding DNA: TGTGCCAGCAGTTCGACAGGGGGTACAGATACGCAGTATTTT. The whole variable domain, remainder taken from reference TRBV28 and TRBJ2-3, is DVKVTQSSRYLVKRTGEKVFLECVQDMDHENMFWYRQDPGLGLRLIYFSYDVKMKEKGDIPEGYSVSREKKERFSLILESASTNQTSMYLCASSSTGGTDTQYFGPGTRLTVL.

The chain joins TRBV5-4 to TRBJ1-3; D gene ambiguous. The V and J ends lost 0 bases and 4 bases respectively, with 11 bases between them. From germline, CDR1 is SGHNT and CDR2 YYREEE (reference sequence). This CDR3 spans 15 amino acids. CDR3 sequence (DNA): TGTGCCAGCAGCTTGGCGGAGGGTCCGGGAAACACCATATATTTT. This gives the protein CASSLAEGPGNTIYF.

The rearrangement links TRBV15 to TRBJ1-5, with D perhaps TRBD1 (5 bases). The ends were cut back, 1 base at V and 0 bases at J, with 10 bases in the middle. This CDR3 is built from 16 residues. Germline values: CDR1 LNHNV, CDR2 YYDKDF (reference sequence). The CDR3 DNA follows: TGTGCCACCAGCAGAGTTGGAGGGGATAGCAATCAGCCCCAGCATTTT. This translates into CATSRVGGDSNQPQHF.

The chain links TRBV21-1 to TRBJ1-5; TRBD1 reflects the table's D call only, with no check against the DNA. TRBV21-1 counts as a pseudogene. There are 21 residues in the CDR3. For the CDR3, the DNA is TGTGCCAGCAGCTTTGATGTAAAGACAGGAATAACGGCGAATAGCAATCAGCCCCAGCATTTT. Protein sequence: CASSFDVKTGITANSNQPQHF.

CDR3 sequence reads: CASSPRGQSYEQYF. DNA for the CDR3: TGTGCCAGCTCACCTAGGGGACAGAGCTACGAGCAGTACTTC. The chain carries TRBV18 and TRBJ2-7, with 7 bases lining up with TRBD1. J gave up 3 bases and V 3 bases, and 5 bases lay outside the gene matches. CDR1 is KGHSH, CDR2 LQKENI, per germline. There are 14 residues in the CDR3. The full variable domain, its missing parts supplied by reference TRBV18 and TRBJ2-7, is NAGVMQNPRHLVRRRGQEARLRCSPMKGHSHVYWYRQLPEEGLKFMVYLQKENIIDESGMPKERFSAEFPKEGPSILRIQQVVRGDSAAYFCASSPRGQSYEQYFGPGTRLTVT.

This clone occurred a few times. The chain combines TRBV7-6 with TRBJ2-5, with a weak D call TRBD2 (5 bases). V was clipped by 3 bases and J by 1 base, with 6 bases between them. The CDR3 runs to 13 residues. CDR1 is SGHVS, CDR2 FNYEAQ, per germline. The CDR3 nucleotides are TGTGCCAGCAGCTTCGGACTCCAAGAGACCCAGTACTTC. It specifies CASSFGLQETQYF.

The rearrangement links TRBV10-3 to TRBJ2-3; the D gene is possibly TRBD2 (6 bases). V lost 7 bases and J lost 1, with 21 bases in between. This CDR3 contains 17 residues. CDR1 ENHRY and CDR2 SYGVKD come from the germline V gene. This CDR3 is CAIKASTRMEGTDTQYF. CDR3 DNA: TGTGCCATCAAAGCCTCGACTAGGATGGAGGGCACAGATACGCAGTATTTT.

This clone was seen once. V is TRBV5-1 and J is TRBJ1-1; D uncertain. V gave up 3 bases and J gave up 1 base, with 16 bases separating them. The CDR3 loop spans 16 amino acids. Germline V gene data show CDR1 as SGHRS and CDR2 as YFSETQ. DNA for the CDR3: TGCGCCAGCAGCTCATTCCCTTTAAGAGGGAACACTGAAGCTTTCTTT. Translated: CASSSFPLRGNTEAFF. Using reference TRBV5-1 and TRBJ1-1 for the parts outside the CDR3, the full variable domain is KAGVTQTPRYLIKTRGQQVTLSCSPISGHRSVSWYQQTPGQGLQFLFEYFSETQRNKGNFPGRFSGRQFSNSRSEMNVSTLELGDSALYLCASSSFPLRGNTEAFFGQGTRLTVV.

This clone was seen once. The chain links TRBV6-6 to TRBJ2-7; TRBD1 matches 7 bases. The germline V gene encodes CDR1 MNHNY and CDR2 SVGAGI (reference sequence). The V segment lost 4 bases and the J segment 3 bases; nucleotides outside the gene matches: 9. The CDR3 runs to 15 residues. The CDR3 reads CASSSTRGRDYEQYF. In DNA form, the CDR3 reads TGTGCCAGCAGTTCAACCAGGGGGAGAGACTACGAGCAGTACTTC.

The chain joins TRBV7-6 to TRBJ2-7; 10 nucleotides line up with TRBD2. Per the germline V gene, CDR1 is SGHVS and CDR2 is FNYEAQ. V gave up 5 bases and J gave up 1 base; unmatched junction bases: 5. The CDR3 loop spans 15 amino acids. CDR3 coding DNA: TGTGCCAGCAGCCCTAGGACTAGCGGTTCCTACGAGCAGTACTTC. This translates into CASSPRTSGSYEQYF.

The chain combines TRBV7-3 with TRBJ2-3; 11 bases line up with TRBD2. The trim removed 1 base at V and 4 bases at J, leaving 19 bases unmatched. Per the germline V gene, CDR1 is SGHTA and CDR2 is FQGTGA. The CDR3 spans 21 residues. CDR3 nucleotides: TGTGCCAGCAGCTTAAGCAAAAATACGATGGGACTAGCGGAGATCCCAGATACGCAGTATTTT. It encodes CASSLSKNTMGLAEIPDTQYF.

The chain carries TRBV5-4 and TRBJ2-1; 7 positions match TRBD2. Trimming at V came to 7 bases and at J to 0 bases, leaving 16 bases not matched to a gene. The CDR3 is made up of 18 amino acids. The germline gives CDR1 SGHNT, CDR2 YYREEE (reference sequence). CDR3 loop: CASPSPSSGKSSYNEQFF. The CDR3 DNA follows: TGTGCCAGCCCCTCCCCCTCTAGCGGCAAAAGCTCCTACAATGAGCAGTTCTTC.

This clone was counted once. The chain's CDR3 is CASSDRVGETQYF. CDR3 DNA: TGTGCCAGCAGCGACCGGGTGGGTGAGACCCAGTACTTC. The chain has TRBV5-4 and TRBJ2-5; D not certain. Germline assignment: CDR1 SGHNT and CDR2 YYREEE (reference sequence). The CDR3 runs 13 residues. V gave up 4 bases and J gave up 5 bases, with 12 bases separating them.

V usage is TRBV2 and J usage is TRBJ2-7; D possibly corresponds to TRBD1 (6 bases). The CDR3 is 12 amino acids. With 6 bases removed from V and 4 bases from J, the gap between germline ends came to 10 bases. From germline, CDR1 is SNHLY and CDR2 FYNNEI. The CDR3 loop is CASRATGYEQYF. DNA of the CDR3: TGTGCCAGCAGGGCTACAGGGTACGAGCAGTACTTC.

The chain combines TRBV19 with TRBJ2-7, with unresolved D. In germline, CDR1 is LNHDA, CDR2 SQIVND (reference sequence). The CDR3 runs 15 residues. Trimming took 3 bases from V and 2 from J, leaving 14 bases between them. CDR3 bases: TGTGCCAGTAGTATTAGGAGAATCGAAACCTACGAGCAGTACTTC. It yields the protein CASSIRRIETYEQYF. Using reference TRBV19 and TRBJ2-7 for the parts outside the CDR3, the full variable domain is DGGITQSPKYLFRKEGQNVTLSCEQNLNHDAMYWYRQDPGQGLRLIYYSQIVNDFQKGDIAEGYSVSREKKESFPLTVTSAQKNPTAFYLCASSIRRIETYEQYFGPGTRLTVT.

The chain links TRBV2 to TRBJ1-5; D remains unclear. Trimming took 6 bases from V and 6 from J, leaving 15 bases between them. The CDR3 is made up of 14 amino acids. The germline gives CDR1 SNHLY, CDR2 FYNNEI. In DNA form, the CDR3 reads TGTGCCAGCAGACAGTCGGTGGCGGGTCAGCCCCAGCATTTT. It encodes CASRQSVAGQPQHF.

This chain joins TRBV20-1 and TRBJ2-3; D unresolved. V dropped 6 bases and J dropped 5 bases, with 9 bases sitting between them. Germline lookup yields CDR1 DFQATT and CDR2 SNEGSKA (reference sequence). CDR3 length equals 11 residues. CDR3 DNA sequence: TGCAGTGCGTCACAGCAAGATACGCAGTATTTT. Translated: CSASQQDTQYF.

CDR3 sequence: CASSDPAQGAYEQYF. For the CDR3, the DNA is TGTGCCAGCAGCGATCCCGCCCAGGGGGCCTACGAGCAGTACTTC. The V and J genes are TRBV7-8 and TRBJ2-7; 7 bases are shared with TRBD1. After removal of 5 bases from V and 2 bases from J, the junction contained 9 bases not matched to a gene. The germline V gene encodes CDR1 SGHVS and CDR2 FQNEAQ. The CDR3 has 15 residues.

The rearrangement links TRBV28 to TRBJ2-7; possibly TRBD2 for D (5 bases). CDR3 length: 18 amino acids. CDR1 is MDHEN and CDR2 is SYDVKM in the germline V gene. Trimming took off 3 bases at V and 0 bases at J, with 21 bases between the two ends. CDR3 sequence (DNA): TGTGCCAGCAGTTTTCGGGGAAAGGGTAGTCCGAGCTCCTACGAGCAGTACTTC. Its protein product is CASSFRGKGSPSSYEQYF.

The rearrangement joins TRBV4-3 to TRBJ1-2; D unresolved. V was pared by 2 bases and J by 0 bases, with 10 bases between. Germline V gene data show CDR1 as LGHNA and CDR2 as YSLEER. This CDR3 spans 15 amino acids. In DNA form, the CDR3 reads TGCGCCAGCAGCCAACGACACTTAGCTAACTATGGCTACACCTTC. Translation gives CASSQRHLANYGYTF.

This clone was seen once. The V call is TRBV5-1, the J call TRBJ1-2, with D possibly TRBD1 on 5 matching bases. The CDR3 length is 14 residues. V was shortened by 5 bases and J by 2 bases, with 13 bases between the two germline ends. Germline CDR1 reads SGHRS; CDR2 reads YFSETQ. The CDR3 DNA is TGCGCCAGCAGACGAGACAGAAACAACTATGGCTACACCTTC. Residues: CASRRDRNNYGYTF. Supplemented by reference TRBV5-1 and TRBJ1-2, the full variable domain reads KAGVTQTPRYLIKTRGQQVTLSCSPISGHRSVSWYQQTPGQGLQFLFEYFSETQRNKGNFPGRFSGRQFSNSRSEMNVSTLELGDSALYLCASRRDRNNYGYTFGSGTRLTVV.

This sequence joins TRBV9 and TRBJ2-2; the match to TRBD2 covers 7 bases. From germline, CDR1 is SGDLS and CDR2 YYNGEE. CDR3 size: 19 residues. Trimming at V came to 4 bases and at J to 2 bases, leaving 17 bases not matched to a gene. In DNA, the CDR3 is TGTGCCAGCAGCCCAAGCCCCCCTAGCGGATACCGAAACACCGGGGAGCTGTTTTTT. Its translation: CASSPSPPSGYRNTGELFF.

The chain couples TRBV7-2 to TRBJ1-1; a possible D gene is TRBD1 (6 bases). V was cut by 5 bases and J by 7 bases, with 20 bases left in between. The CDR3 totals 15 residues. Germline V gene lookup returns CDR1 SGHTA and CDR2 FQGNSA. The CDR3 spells CASSLDRSVLGEAFF. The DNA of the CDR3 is TGTGCCAGCAGCCTCGACAGGTCGGTACTGGGTGAAGCTTTCTTT. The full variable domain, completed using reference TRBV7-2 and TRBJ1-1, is GAGVSQSPSNKVTEKGKDVELRCDPISGHTALYWYRQSLGQGLEFLIYFQGNSAPDKSGLPSDRFSAERTGGSVSTLTIQRTQQEDSAVYLCASSLDRSVLGEAFFGQGTRLTVV.

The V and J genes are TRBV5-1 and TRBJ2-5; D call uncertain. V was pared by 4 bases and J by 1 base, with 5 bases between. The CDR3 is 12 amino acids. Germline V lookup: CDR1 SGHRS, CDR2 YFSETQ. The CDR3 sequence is CASSRTQETQYF. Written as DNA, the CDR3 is TGCGCCAGCAGCCGGACCCAAGAGACCCAGTACTTC.

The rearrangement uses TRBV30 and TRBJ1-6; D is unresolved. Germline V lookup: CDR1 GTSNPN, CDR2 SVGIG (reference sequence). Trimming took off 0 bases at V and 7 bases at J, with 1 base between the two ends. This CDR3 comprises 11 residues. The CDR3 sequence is CAWSVNSPLHF. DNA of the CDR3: TGTGCCTGGAGTGTAAATTCACCCCTCCACTTT. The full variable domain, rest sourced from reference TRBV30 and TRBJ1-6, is SQTIHQWPATLVQPVGSPLSLECTVEGTSNPNLYWYRQAAGRGLQLLFYSVGIGQISSEVPQNLSASRPQDRQFILSSKKLLLSDSGFYLCAWSVNSPLHFGNGTRLTVT.

CDR3 nucleotides: TGTGCCAGTAGAGTTGTGGCGGCGGGGGGCTACACCTTC. This encodes CASRVVAAGGYTF. The J gene is TRBJ1-2, the V gene TRBV19; no firm D call. Trimming took 6 bases from V and 8 from J, leaving 16 bases between them. Germline CDR1 and CDR2: LNHDA and SQIVND (reference sequence). This CDR3 comprises 13 residues. The whole variable domain, remainder taken from reference TRBV19 and TRBJ1-2, is DGGITQSPKYLFRKEGQNVTLSCEQNLNHDAMYWYRQDPGQGLRLIYYSQIVNDFQKGDIAEGYSVSREKKESFPLTVTSAQKNPTAFYLCASRVVAAGGYTFGSGTRLTVV.